This TCR beta chain was recovered during a study of T-cell reconstitution after alpha-beta-depleted transplantation in children. The sample holds a few counts of this clonotype. Trimming took off 5 bases at V and 6 bases at J, with 19 bases between the two ends. Germline V lookup: CDR1 MDHEN, CDR2 SYDVKM. This CDR3 has 16 amino acids. The TCRbeta library incorporated unique molecular identifiers. TCRdb ran MiXCR on the PCR reads and lists one entry per CDR3 protein. This table holds some 600,000 distinct CDR3 sequences, 10% to 15% found once. This chain connects TRBV28 to TRBJ2-2, with a possible D match to TRBD2 (5 bases). The source material was PBMCs, mostly from graft donor cells, sampled 360 days after TCRalphabeta/CD19-depleted stem cell transplant. The clonotype was recovered from a male patient younger than 18 who had a stem cell transplant for acute myeloid leukemia, so the T cells may come from the graft donor. Here the CDR3 reads CASSPFPRNSAGELFF. CDR3 DNA: TGTGCCAGCAGTCCATTTCCGCGGAATAGCGCCGGGGAGCTGTTTTTT.